The rows below give T cell receptor beta chains drawn from one sample of a study of T-cell memory formation after mild COVID-19. TCRdb re-called the 5' RACE reads with MiXCR, one entry per CDR3 protein. This table holds 360,000 or so distinct CDR3 sequences, 25% to 30% found once. Sequencing was done on a sample of PBMCs or a T cell subset sorted from them (not recorded which). These TCRs come from an adult woman who had mild COVID-19 (a few samples of this study predate the infection). Cell type and time point are not known. Each CDR3 is given with its conserved first and last residue. Each record gives: D gene, J gene, V gene, clone size, CDR3 DNA, CDR3 protein. A D gene is named only where the DNA matches it firmly. The size field is filled for only some rows; it gives once, few, many or a size class.

D gene: TRBD1; J gene: TRBJ2-5; V gene: TRBV7-2; clone size: -; CDR3 DNA: TGTGCCAGCAGCACGCAGGGGGCCAGCCAAGAGACCCAGTACTTC; CDR3 protein: CASSTQGASQETQYF
D gene: -; J gene: TRBJ2-7; V gene: TRBV9; clone size: -; CDR3 DNA: TGTGCCAGCAGCGAACAGGGAGGGCTCTCCTACGAGCAGTACTTC; CDR3 protein: CASSEQGGLSYEQYF
D gene: -; J gene: TRBJ2-1; V gene: TRBV27; clone size: once; CDR3 DNA: TGTGCCAGCAGCCCCTCCGACAGTTTCGCCTACAATGAGCAGTTCTTC; CDR3 protein: CASSPSDSFAYNEQFF
D gene: TRBD1; J gene: TRBJ2-3; V gene: TRBV7-9; clone size: few; CDR3 DNA: TGTGCCAGCAGCCCTCCGGGACAGTTCACAGATACGCAGTATTTT; CDR3 protein: CASSPPGQFTDTQYF
D gene: -; J gene: TRBJ2-4; V gene: TRBV4-3; clone size: -; CDR3 DNA: TGCGCCAGCAGCCCTAACGTCTTAGCCAAAAACATTCAGTACTTC; CDR3 protein: CASSPNVLAKNIQYF
D gene: TRBD1; J gene: TRBJ2-5; V gene: TRBV5-5; clone size: -; CDR3 DNA: TGTGCCAGCAGCTTGACAGGGGCTTACCAAGAGACCCAGTACTTC; CDR3 protein: CASSLTGAYQETQYF
D gene: -; J gene: TRBJ1-5; V gene: TRBV19; clone size: many; CDR3 DNA: TGTGCCAGTAGTGCCCCACAGGGTAGGGGTCAGCCCCAGCATTTT; CDR3 protein: CASSAPQGRGQPQHF
D gene: -; J gene: TRBJ1-2; V gene: TRBV6-1; clone size: -; CDR3 DNA: TGTGCCAGCAGTGAAGTGGAGCAGGGACATGGCTACACCTTC; CDR3 protein: CASSEVEQGHGYTF
D gene: -; J gene: TRBJ2-1; V gene: TRBV5-1; clone size: few; CDR3 DNA: TGCGCCAGCAGCCTTGGGACTGACGGAGCCAATGAGAAGTTCTTC; CDR3 protein: CASSLGTDGANEKFF
D gene: TRBD2; J gene: TRBJ2-5; V gene: TRBV23-1; clone size: -; CDR3 DNA: TGCGCCAGCAGTCAATCGCGACGGGGGGGGCCTGAGACCCAGTACTTC; CDR3 protein: CASSQSRRGGPETQYF
D gene: -; J gene: TRBJ2-7; V gene: TRBV11-2; clone size: -; CDR3 DNA: TGTGCCAGCAGCTCACATGGGGTTGGCGAGCAGTACTTC; CDR3 protein: CASSSHGVGEQYF
D gene: -; J gene: TRBJ2-5; V gene: TRBV7-9; clone size: -; CDR3 DNA: TGTGCCAGCAGCTTAGCGCTTGGGGAGGCGGAGACCCAGTACTTC; CDR3 protein: CASSLALGEAETQYF
D gene: -; J gene: TRBJ2-3; V gene: TRBV7-6; clone size: -; CDR3 DNA: TGTGCCAGCAGCTTAGCGGGACTGGGCCGGGGAGATACGCAGTATTTT; CDR3 protein: CASSLAGLGRGDTQYF
D gene: -; J gene: TRBJ1-1; V gene: TRBV18; clone size: few; CDR3 DNA: TGTGCCAGCTCACCGGACATCACTGAAGCTTTCTTT; CDR3 protein: CASSPDITEAFF
D gene: -; J gene: TRBJ2-1; V gene: TRBV6-5; clone size: few; CDR3 DNA: TGTGCCAGCAGTTACTCAGCGCCCAATGAGCAGTTCTTC; CDR3 protein: CASSYSAPNEQFF
D gene: -; J gene: TRBJ2-2; V gene: TRBV20-1; clone size: -; CDR3 DNA: TGCAGTGCTATCCACCGGACCGGGGAGCTGTTTTTT; CDR3 protein: CSAIHRTGELFF
D gene: -; J gene: TRBJ1-5; V gene: TRBV7-6; clone size: once; CDR3 DNA: TGTGCCAGCAGCTTGACAGAGACTCAGCCCCAGCATTTT; CDR3 protein: CASSLTETQPQHF
D gene: -; J gene: TRBJ2-3; V gene: TRBV7-8; clone size: few; CDR3 DNA: TGTGCCAGCACCCGGGGGCTATTCACAGATACGCAGTATTTT; CDR3 protein: CASTRGLFTDTQYF
D gene: -; J gene: TRBJ1-2; V gene: TRBV5-1; clone size: -; CDR3 DNA: TGCGCCAGCAGTCCCGACAGCGCTCTCACCCTGTATGGCTACACCTTC; CDR3 protein: CASSPDSALTLYGYTF
D gene: -; J gene: TRBJ2-5; V gene: TRBV10-3; clone size: -; CDR3 DNA: TGTGCCATCAGTGGGGGAACAGGCCTACCGGCAGAGACCCAGTACTTC; CDR3 protein: CAISGGTGLPAETQYF
D gene: -; J gene: TRBJ2-5; V gene: TRBV7-2; clone size: few; CDR3 DNA: TGTGCCAGCAGCTTAATCCAGCAAGAGACCCAGTACTTC; CDR3 protein: CASSLIQQETQYF
D gene: TRBD1; J gene: TRBJ1-3; V gene: TRBV12-3/TRBV12-4; clone size: few; CDR3 DNA: TGTGCCAGCAGTTTCCGACAGGGCTCTGGAAACACCATATATTTT; CDR3 protein: CASSFRQGSGNTIYF
D gene: -; J gene: TRBJ1-3; V gene: TRBV29-1; clone size: -; CDR3 DNA: TGCAGCGTTCGGGCTGGAAACACCATATATTTT; CDR3 protein: CSVRAGNTIYF
D gene: -; J gene: TRBJ2-7; V gene: TRBV5-1; clone size: few; CDR3 DNA: TGCGCCAGCAGCTTGTCGTTGAGGGTTTACTACGAGCAGTACTTC; CDR3 protein: CASSLSLRVYYEQYF
D gene: TRBD1; J gene: TRBJ1-1; V gene: TRBV12-3/TRBV12-4; clone size: -; CDR3 DNA: TGTGCCAGCAGCGCCGGGACAGTAGAAGCTTTCTTT; CDR3 protein: CASSAGTVEAFF
D gene: TRBD2; J gene: TRBJ2-5; V gene: TRBV5-1; clone size: once; CDR3 DNA: TGCGCCAGCAGCTTGGGGGTGGATGCAGCGGGGCAAGAGACCCAGTACTTC; CDR3 protein: CASSLGVDAAGQETQYF
D gene: -; J gene: TRBJ2-5; V gene: TRBV27; clone size: -; CDR3 DNA: TGTGCCAGCAGTTTATCGGGGGCACCGTGGGGCGGGGCCCAGTACTTC; CDR3 protein: CASSLSGAPWGGAQYF
D gene: -; J gene: TRBJ1-2; V gene: TRBV7-9; clone size: -; CDR3 DNA: TGTGCCAGCAGCTTACTTCTGAGAGGCTACACCTTC; CDR3 protein: CASSLLLRGYTF
D gene: -; J gene: TRBJ1-3; V gene: TRBV7-9; clone size: -; CDR3 DNA: TGTGCCACCCCTCGGGATCCCTCTGGAAACACCATATATTTT; CDR3 protein: CATPRDPSGNTIYF
D gene: -; J gene: TRBJ1-2; V gene: TRBV20-1; clone size: -; CDR3 DNA: TGCAGTGCTACGGATCGAGGGGCGAGAGGCTACACCTTC; CDR3 protein: CSATDRGARGYTF